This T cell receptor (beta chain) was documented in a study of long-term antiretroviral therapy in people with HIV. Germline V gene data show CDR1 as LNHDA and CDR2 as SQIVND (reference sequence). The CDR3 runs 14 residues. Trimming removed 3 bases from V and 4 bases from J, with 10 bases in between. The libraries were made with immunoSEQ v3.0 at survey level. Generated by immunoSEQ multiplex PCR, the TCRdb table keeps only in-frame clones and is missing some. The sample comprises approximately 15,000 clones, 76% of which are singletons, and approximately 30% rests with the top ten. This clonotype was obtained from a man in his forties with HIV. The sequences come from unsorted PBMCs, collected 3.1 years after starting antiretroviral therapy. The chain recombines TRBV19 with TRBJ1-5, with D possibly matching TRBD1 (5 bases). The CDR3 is CASSILDNNQPQHF. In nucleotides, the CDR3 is TGTGCCAGTAGTATCTTGGACAATAATCAGCCCCAGCATTTT.